Sequencing of this T cell receptor beta chain was carried out in a study of T cell repertoires in cytomegalovirus infection. Study findings and constraints: Carriage of CMV together with the relevant HLA was identifiable through cumulative public TCR beta family frequency.

MiXCR, applied by TCRdb to the reads, yields one record per CDR3 protein. The table includes 560,000 or so distinct CDR3 sequences, 15% to 20% detected once. Trimming took 3 bases from V and 0 from J, leaving 10 bases between them. The CDR3 runs to 15 residues. Germline V gene lookup returns CDR1 SNHLY and CDR2 FYNNEI. A word on this clonotype: Its antigen is as yet unknown.

The gene calls are TRBV2 and TRBJ2-3; D possibly corresponds to TRBD1 (5 bases). This TCR derives from a human donor in good health (CMV status not recorded). Some clones in this sample may be carry-over from other donors' samples. Specimen: CD8+ T cells from PBMCs. CDR3 region: CASSDTGYSTDTQYF. The CDR3 DNA is TGTGCCAGCAGTGATACAGGTTATAGCACAGATACGCAGTATTTT.